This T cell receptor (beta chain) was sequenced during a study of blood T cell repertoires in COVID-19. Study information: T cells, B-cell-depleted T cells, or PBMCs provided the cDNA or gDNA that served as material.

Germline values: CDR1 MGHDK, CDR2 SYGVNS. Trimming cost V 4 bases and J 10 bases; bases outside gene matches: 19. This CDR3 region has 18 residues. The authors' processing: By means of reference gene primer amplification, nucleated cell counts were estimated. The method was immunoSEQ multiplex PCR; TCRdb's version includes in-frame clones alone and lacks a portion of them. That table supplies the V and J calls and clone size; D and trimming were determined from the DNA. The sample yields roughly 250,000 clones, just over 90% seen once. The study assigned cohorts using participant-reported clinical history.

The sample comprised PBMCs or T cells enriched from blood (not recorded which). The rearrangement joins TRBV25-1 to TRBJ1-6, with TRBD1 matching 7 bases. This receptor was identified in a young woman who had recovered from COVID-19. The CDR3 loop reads CASSGSGQQTKYLSPLHF. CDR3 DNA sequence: TGTGCCAGCAGTGGCTCGGGACAGCAAACTAAGTACCTCTCACCCCTCCACTTT.